Presented here are 8 T cell receptor beta chains from one specimen sequenced in a study of blood T cell repertoires in COVID-19. Assay: immunoSEQ multiplex PCR; the TCRdb copy retains only in-frame clones and omits some. The sample has 110,000 to 150,000 clones, around 88% seen once; the top ten hold less than 2%. Sequencing used peripheral blood. The source is a woman aged 55 to 70 with acute or convalescent COVID-19.

The rearrangement uses TRBV28 and TRBJ1-5; 9 bases fit TRBD1. The CDR3 loop spans 17 amino acids. Germline V gene data show CDR1 as MDHEN and CDR2 as SYDVKM. The ends lost 5 bases at V and 3 bases at J; junction bases unmatched: 11. The CDR3 sequence is CASSILSGTGPNQPQHF. The CDR3 DNA is TGTGCCAGCAGTATTCTATCCGGGACAGGGCCCAATCAGCCCCAGCATTTT.

The chain joins TRBV20-1 to TRBJ2-5; perhaps TRBD1 as D (6 bases). CDR1 is DFQATT, CDR2 SNEGSKA, per germline (reference sequence). The germline V and J ends were trimmed by 3 bases and 5 bases, with 16 bases remaining between them. CDR3 length: 14 amino acids. For the CDR3, the DNA is TGCAGTGCTAGTTCACAGGGAGAGGGCGAGACCCAGTACTTC. Protein sequence: CSASSQGEGETQYF.

The CDR3 here is CATSEAARGDTQYF. CDR3 nucleotide sequence: TGTGCCACCAGTGAAGCGGCCCGGGGAGATACGCAGTATTTT. The V and J genes are TRBV24-1 and TRBJ2-3; the D gene is possibly TRBD2 (5 bases). From germline, CDR1 is KGHDR and CDR2 SFDVKD. With 4 bases removed from V and 5 bases from J, the gap between germline ends came to 12 bases. There are 14 residues in the CDR3.

Written as DNA, the CDR3 is TGTGCCAGCAGCGCTGCGGGGGGGCTGGTAGATACGCAGTATTTT. Its protein product is CASSAAGGLVDTQYF. The chain combines TRBV9 with TRBJ2-3, with TRBD2 matching over 9 bases. The J segment lost 5 bases and the V segment lost 3 bases, leaving 7 bases of the junction unmatched. This CDR3 is 15 amino acids long. Germline V CDR1 and CDR2: SGDLS, YYNGEE.

This clone has just a few counts. This chain links TRBV24-1 with TRBJ2-7; tentatively, D is TRBD1 (6 bases). V lost 1 base to trimming and J lost 4 bases, with 13 bases between them. Germline values: CDR1 KGHDR, CDR2 SFDVKD. There are 15 residues in the CDR3. CDR3 sequence: CATSDFLSRGYEQYF. CDR3 coding DNA: TGTGCCACCAGTGATTTCCTCTCCAGGGGATACGAGCAGTACTTC.

The CDR3 sequence is CASSLGLVAGINEQFF. The CDR3 nucleotides are TGTGCCAGCAGCTTGGGGTTAGTAGCGGGGATCAATGAGCAGTTCTTC. The chain recombines TRBV5-6 with TRBJ2-1; TRBD2 matches 8 bases. The CDR3 covers 16 residues. The V segment lost 0 bases and the J segment 6 bases; nucleotides outside the gene matches: 8. From germline, CDR1 is SGHDT and CDR2 YYEEEE.

The chain uses TRBV5-4 and TRBJ2-7; no clear D gene. CDR1 SGHNT and CDR2 YYREEE come from the germline V gene (reference sequence). V shed 2 bases and J shed 4 bases, with 13 bases lying between them. The CDR3 contains 14 residues. CDR3 DNA sequence: TGTGCCAGCAGCTTTAGCCAGACCAGATACGAGCAGTACTTC. It encodes CASSFSQTRYEQYF.

The chain uses TRBV7-8 and TRBJ2-1, with D perhaps TRBD2 (5 bases). CDR1 is SGHVS, CDR2 FQNEAQ, per germline. The CDR3 contains 16 residues. Trimming took 2 bases from V and 7 from J, leaving 18 bases between them. In DNA, the CDR3 is TGTGCCAGCAGCTTAACACACGGAAGCCCGGGGAATGAGCAGTTCTTC. It yields the protein CASSLTHGSPGNEQFF.